This T cell receptor (beta chain) is drawn from a study of T cell responses to AZD1222 COVID-19 vaccine. Overall study: Pooled together were second doses at about 4 or about 12 weeks.

Overall study results and limits: Among vaccine-associated CD4 TCRs, coverage spanned spike, with dominance at 160-218 and 743-854. Possibly, clonal diversity was underestimated; donors were largely white British and included more females.

Regarding this clone: What it binds is unknown.

From germline, CDR1 is SNHLY and CDR2 FYNNEI. After removal of 2 bases from V and 0 bases from J, the junction contained 2 bases not matched to a gene. The CDR3 is 17 amino acids. Method: immunoSEQ multiplex PCR; TCRdb's copy keeps in-frame clones and lacks some. The sample yields about 97,000 clones, roughly 90% seen once. The clonotype originates from an adult in good health. Sequencing was performed on peripheral blood, taken on day 0 of AZD1222 vaccination. The chain is built from TRBV2 and TRBJ2-2; TRBD2 aligns across 11 bases. The CDR3 spells CASSEMGLAANTGELFF. DNA for the CDR3: TGTGCCAGCAGTGAAATGGGACTAGCGGCGAACACCGGGGAGCTGTTTTTT.